The clone carrying this TCR beta chain has at least ten counts. Antigen: not known. Genomic DNA, serving as template, underwent TCR beta VDJ and CDR3 profiling. TCRdb re-derived calls from the reads in MiXCR, one entry per CDR3 protein. The repertoire holds some 130,000 distinct CDR3 sequences, with around two fifths as singletons. These data belong to a study of CD8+CD57+ T cells in acquired aplastic anemia. Study context: Sorted CD4+ plus CD8+ cells gave DNA averaging roughly 3 ug. Healthy donors averaged approximately 10 million reads for CD4+ cells. Study-level results: Controls did not differ significantly from patients in CD8+ Simpson's diversity. Overlapping CD8+ CDR3 repertoires of patients and controls contained under 35 shared sequences.

Germline lookup yields CDR1 SGDLS and CDR2 YYNGEE. Trimming left V 0 bases short and J 5 bases short, with 5 bases between. The CDR3 contains 12 residues. This chain connects TRBV9 to TRBJ1-1; no clear D. This clonotype originated in a human donor in good health, serving as a control. Sequencing was done on a sample of sorted CD4+, CD8+, or CD8+CD57+ T cells (not recorded which) from PBMCs. The CDR3 loop reads CASSVAGTEAFF. DNA for the CDR3: TGTGCCAGCAGCGTAGCGGGGACTGAAGCTTTCTTT.